Below, one T cell receptor beta chain is given with its context. At least ten counts were recorded for this clonotype. This receptor's antigen is unknown. Base qualities are not recorded, but no much larger clone differs from it by a single base. V and J are trimmed by 6 bases and 3 bases, and the gene matches miss 5 bases of the junction. The CDR3 runs 14 amino acids, cysteine and phenylalanine included. The kept DNA is CDR3 alone, 42 bases in frame from the first base. The data stem from a study of T-cell reconstitution after alpha-beta-depleted transplantation in children (dated by TCRdb to 2016 to 2018). Regarding the study in general: The study quantitatively tracked T-cell immune reconstitution after TCRalphabeta/CD19-depleted allogeneic hematopoietic cell transplantation in children using TCR repertoire profiling.

What the authors observed across the whole study: Over subsequent months, a decline in hyperexpanded clone frequencies was noted, and after one year, T-cell counts and TCRbeta diversity were mostly ascribed to newly produced T cells. In some patients, the high TCRbeta diversity seen at day 60 was put down to recipient T cells and intrathymic progenitors that had survived conditioning. The apparently early recovery of alphabetaT-cell counts about two months after transplant reportedly depended on only several hundred rapidly expanded clones that came from non-depleted graft cells.

The method was PCR. Reads for this sample came from an Illumina HiSeq 2500. TCR libraries were prepared with molecular barcoding, using unique molecular identifiers to normalize TCRbeta repertoire quantification. The public sequencing data were trimmed at Q25 with fastp and processed into clonotypes with MiXCR by TCRdb, which kept only in-frame beta chains. Rows with one shared CDR3 protein collapse into an entry with the most common genes and DNA. This sample comprises more than 300,000 distinct CDR3 sequences, around 15% of them detected only once. The ten largest clones add up to just over 40% of the sample. The treatment or condition label corresponds to: allogeneic hematopoietic cell transplantation with graft depleted of TCRalphabeta T cells and CD19 B cells. TCRalphabeta/CD19-depleted allogeneic hematopoietic cell grafts were given to the transplant recipients, all of whom were children.

Sequenced material: PBMCs, mostly from graft donor cells, taken 360 days after TCRalphabeta/CD19-depleted stem cell transplant. The V and J segments used are TRBV12-3 or TRBV12-4 and TRBJ1-1, and 9 junction bases match TRBD1. This sequence was found in a male patient aged 2-15 years who had a stem cell transplant for acute lymphoblastic leukemia, so the T cells may come from the graft donor. CDR3 region: CASRMGQGYTEAFF. The nucleotide sequence reads TGTGCCAGCAGGATGGGACAGGGCTACACTGAAGCTTTCTTT.